Listed here are 18 T cell receptor beta chains from one sample, sequenced in a study of CD8+ T cells in alopecia areata. RNA extraction was followed by reverse transcription into cDNA, which acted as the sequencing template. The protocol was immunoSEQ multiplex PCR, while the TCRdb copy is restricted to in-frame clones and leaves out a portion. Among over 100,000 clones, 49% were seen once, and the ten largest hold under 20%. This material consisted of CD8+ T cells sorted from blood, taken at week 0. The source of these receptors is a human donor with alopecia areata.

The chain carries TRBV2 and TRBJ2-6, with unresolved D. With 7 bases removed from V and 1 base from J, the gap between germline ends came to 8 bases. There are 14 residues in the CDR3. Germline V lookup: CDR1 SNHLY, CDR2 FYNNEI. The CDR3 reads CASNTNSGANVLTF. CDR3 nucleotides: TGTGCCAGCAATACAAATTCTGGGGCCAACGTCCTGACTTTC.

This clone was detected a few times. The chain carries TRBV30 and TRBJ1-1, with unresolved D. This CDR3 has 16 amino acids. From germline, CDR1 is GTSNPN and CDR2 SVGIG (reference sequence). Trimming removed 0 bases at V and 4 bases at J, with 18 bases between. The DNA of the CDR3 is TGTGCCTGGAGTGTAATATCATATGATAAGGGCACTGAAGCTTTCTTT. Translation gives CAWSVISYDKGTEAFF.

A remark on this clone: Other DNA sequences in the sample encode the same CDR3. V gene TRBV30 combines with J gene TRBJ2-7; D ambiguous. Deletions cut 0 bases from V and 6 bases from J, with 6 bases between. In germline, CDR1 is GTSNPN, CDR2 SVGIG (reference sequence). The CDR3 is 11 residues long. The CDR3 nucleotides read TGTGCCTGGAGTGTTGGGGTCGAGCAGTACTTC. Protein: CAWSVGVEQYF.

This clone turned up a few times. The rearrangement uses TRBV6-4 and TRBJ2-2; TRBD1 is a possible D gene (6 bases). CDR1 and CDR2 (germline): MRHNA, SNTAGT. Trimming stripped 3 bases from V and 4 bases from J, with 12 bases between. This CDR3 comprises 15 residues. CDR3 residues: CASSDTGKGTGELFF. DNA of the CDR3: TGTGCCAGCAGTGATACAGGGAAAGGCACCGGGGAGCTGTTTTTT.

This chain connects TRBV2 to TRBJ2-7; TRBD1 aligns across 11 bases. V shed 6 bases and J 7 bases; nucleotides not matched to a gene: 8. Germline V gene sequence: CDR1 SNHLY, CDR2 FYNNEI. The CDR3 contains 14 residues. The CDR3 spells CASRLGQGAGEQYF. The CDR3 nucleotides read TGTGCCAGCAGACTAGGACAGGGGGCTGGGGAGCAGTACTTC.

CDR3 loop: CASSLGADRAYGYTF. The DNA of the CDR3 is TGCGCCAGCAGCTTGGGTGCCGACAGGGCCTATGGCTACACCTTC. The chain combines TRBV5-1 with TRBJ1-2; 7 positions match TRBD1. Per the germline V gene, CDR1 is SGHRS and CDR2 is YFSETQ. V dropped 0 bases and J dropped 4; count of bases not matched to a gene: 6. CDR3 length: 15 amino acids.

V and J are TRBV13 and TRBJ2-3; 8 nucleotides align to TRBD2. Germline values: CDR1 PRHDT, CDR2 FYEKMQ (reference sequence). This CDR3 has 20 amino acids. V lost 2 bases to trimming and J lost 0 bases; unmatched junction nucleotides: 16. The CDR3 loop reads CASSLSPGAGGLKSTDTQYF. CDR3 nucleotide sequence: TGTGCCAGCAGCTTATCGCCGGGCGCGGGGGGTCTCAAGAGCACAGATACGCAGTATTTT.

This clone was recorded many times. The V call is TRBV7-8, the J call TRBJ2-2, with D perhaps TRBD1 (6 bases). The CDR3 sequence is 14 residues long. V was clipped by 1 base and J by 4 bases, with 7 bases between them. CDR1 is SGHVS and CDR2 is FQNEAQ in the germline V gene. The CDR3 loop reads CASSLGGRTGELFF. The CDR3 nucleotides are TGTGCCAGCAGCTTAGGGGGGCGCACCGGGGAGCTGTTTTTT.

This clone turned up a few times. The chain combines TRBV7-9 with TRBJ2-7; TRBD2 is a possible D gene (5 bases). This CDR3 spans 12 amino acids. Germline assignment: CDR1 SEHNR and CDR2 FQNEAQ (reference sequence). V lost 8 bases, J lost 7 bases, and 15 bases lay in between. The DNA for the CDR3 is TGTGCCAGCCGCCCTAGCTTGGGGGAGCAGTACTTC. Amino acid sequence: CASRPSLGEQYF.

The table lists this clone with a few counts. CDR3 in DNA: TGTGCCAGCAGCCCGTGGGACTTGAACACTGAAGCTTTCTTT. This translates into CASSPWDLNTEAFF. The genes are TRBV7-9 and TRBJ1-1; the D gene is possibly TRBD1 (5 bases). The CDR3 is made up of 14 amino acids. The germline V gene encodes CDR1 SEHNR and CDR2 FQNEAQ (reference sequence). V was trimmed by 5 bases and J by 0 bases, leaving 10 bases between them.

A few counts support this clone. This chain joins TRBV15 and TRBJ2-1, with D tentatively TRBD1 (6 bases). CDR3 length: 15 residues. V was shortened by 8 bases and J by 3 bases, with 17 bases between the two germline ends. Germline CDR1 and CDR2: LNHNV and YYDKDF (reference sequence). The CDR3 region is CATLKDGQSYNEQFF. The CDR3 DNA reads TGTGCCACCCTCAAAGACGGACAGAGCTACAATGAGCAGTTCTTC.

The CDR3: CAWSTVDSLNSPLHF. The CDR3 DNA reads as TGTGCCTGGAGTACAGTTGACAGCCTTAATTCACCCCTCCACTTT. The V and J genes are TRBV30 and TRBJ1-6; weak D call: TRBD1 (5 bases). This CDR3 is built from 15 residues. Trimming stripped 2 bases from V and 6 bases from J, with 14 bases between. Germline assignment: CDR1 GTSNPN and CDR2 SVGIG (reference sequence). The full variable domain, completed using reference TRBV30 and TRBJ1-6, is SQTIHQWPATLVQPVGSPLSLECTVEGTSNPNLYWYRQAAGRGLQLLFYSVGIGQISSEVPQNLSASRPQDRQFILSSKKLLLSDSGFYLCAWSTVDSLNSPLHFGNGTRLTVT.

The gene calls are TRBV6-1 and TRBJ1-1; perhaps TRBD1 as D (5 bases). Germline loops: CDR1 MNHNS, CDR2 SASEGT. CDR3 length: 12 amino acids. The ends were cut back, 6 bases at V and 4 bases at J, with 9 bases in the middle. CDR3 loop: CASSAGTTEAFF. CDR3 DNA: TGTGCCAGCAGCGCAGGGACCACTGAAGCTTTCTTT.

This chain connects TRBV6-5 to TRBJ2-2, with D maybe TRBD1 (5 bases). There are 14 residues in the CDR3. V was shortened by 5 bases and J by 5 bases, with 12 bases between the two germline ends. CDR1 and CDR2 (germline): MNHEY, SVGAGI. The CDR3 here is CASSPPRETGELFF. Here the CDR3 DNA reads TGTGCCAGCAGTCCCCCCAGGGAAACCGGGGAGCTGTTTTTT.

J is TRBJ2-3 and V is TRBV2; D possibly uses TRBD1 or TRBD2 (5 bases each). This CDR3 has 14 amino acids. V lost 3 bases, J lost 5 bases, and 12 bases lay in between. Germline CDR1 and CDR2: SNHLY and FYNNEI. The CDR3 reads CASSDGGLEDTQYF. CDR3 nucleotides: TGTGCCAGCAGTGATGGGGGATTGGAAGATACGCAGTATTTT. Using reference TRBV2 and TRBJ2-3 for the parts outside the CDR3, the full variable domain is EPEVTQTPSHQVTQMGQEVILRCVPISNHLYFYWYRQILGQKVEFLVSFYNNEISEKSEIFDDQFSVERPDGSNFTLKIRSTKLEDSAMYFCASSDGGLEDTQYFGPGTRLTVL.

The chain employs TRBV13 and TRBJ2-7; the D is unclear. The CDR3 sequence is 13 residues long. Germline loops: CDR1 PRHDT, CDR2 FYEKMQ (reference sequence). The germline V and J ends were trimmed by 4 bases and 0 bases, with 7 bases remaining between them. CDR3 coding DNA: TGTGCCAGCAGCTGGAGTAGCTCCTACGAGCAGTACTTC. Protein product: CASSWSSSYEQYF.

The chain employs TRBV30 and TRBJ1-1, with a weak D call TRBD1 (5 bases). The CDR3 is 13 residues long. CDR1 is GTSNPN, CDR2 SVGIG, per germline (reference sequence). V dropped 2 bases and J dropped 5 bases, with 12 bases sitting between them. The CDR3 is CAWSPGTETEAFF. DNA of the CDR3: TGTGCCTGGAGTCCGGGGACGGAGACTGAAGCTTTCTTT.

This clone appeared a single time. One junction end disagrees with the germline gene, perhaps due to a read error. The DNA of the CDR3 is TGTGCCAGCAGCTTGGAGAGACAGACTCAAGAATCCTTC. Translated: CASSLERQTQESF. V is TRBV5-6 and J is TRBJ1-2; TRBD1 is a possible D gene (5 bases). The CDR3 sequence is 13 residues long. The V gene's germline CDR1 is SGHDT and CDR2 YYEEEE.